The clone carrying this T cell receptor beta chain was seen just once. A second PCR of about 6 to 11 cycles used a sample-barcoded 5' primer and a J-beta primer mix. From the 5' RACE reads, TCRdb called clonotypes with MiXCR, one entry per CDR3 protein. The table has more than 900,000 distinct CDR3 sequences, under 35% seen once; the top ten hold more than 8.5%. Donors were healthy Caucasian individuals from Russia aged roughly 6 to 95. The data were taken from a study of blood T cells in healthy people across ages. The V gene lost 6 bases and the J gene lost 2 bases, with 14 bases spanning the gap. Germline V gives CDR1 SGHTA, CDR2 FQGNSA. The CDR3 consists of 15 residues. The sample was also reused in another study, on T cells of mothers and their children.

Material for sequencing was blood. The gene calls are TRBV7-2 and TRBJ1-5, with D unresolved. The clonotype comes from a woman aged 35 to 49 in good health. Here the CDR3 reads CASSWTSGGNQPQHF. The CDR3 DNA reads TGTGCCAGCAGTTGGACTAGCGGGGGCAATCAGCCCCAGCATTTT.